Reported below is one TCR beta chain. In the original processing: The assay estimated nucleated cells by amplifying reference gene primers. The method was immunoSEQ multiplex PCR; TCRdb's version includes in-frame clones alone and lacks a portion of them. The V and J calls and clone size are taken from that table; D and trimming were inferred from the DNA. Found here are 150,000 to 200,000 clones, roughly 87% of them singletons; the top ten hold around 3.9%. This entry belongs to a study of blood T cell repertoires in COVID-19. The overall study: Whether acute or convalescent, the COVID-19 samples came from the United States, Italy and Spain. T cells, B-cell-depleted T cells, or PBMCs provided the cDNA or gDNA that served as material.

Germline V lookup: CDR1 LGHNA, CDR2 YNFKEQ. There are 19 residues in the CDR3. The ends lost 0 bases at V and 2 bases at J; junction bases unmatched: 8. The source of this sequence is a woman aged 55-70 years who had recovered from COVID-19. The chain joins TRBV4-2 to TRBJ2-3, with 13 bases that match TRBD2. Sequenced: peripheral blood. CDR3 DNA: TGTGCCAGCAGCCAAGACAAGACTAGCGGGGGGTTGGCCACAGATACGCAGTATTTT. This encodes CASSQDKTSGGLATDTQYF.